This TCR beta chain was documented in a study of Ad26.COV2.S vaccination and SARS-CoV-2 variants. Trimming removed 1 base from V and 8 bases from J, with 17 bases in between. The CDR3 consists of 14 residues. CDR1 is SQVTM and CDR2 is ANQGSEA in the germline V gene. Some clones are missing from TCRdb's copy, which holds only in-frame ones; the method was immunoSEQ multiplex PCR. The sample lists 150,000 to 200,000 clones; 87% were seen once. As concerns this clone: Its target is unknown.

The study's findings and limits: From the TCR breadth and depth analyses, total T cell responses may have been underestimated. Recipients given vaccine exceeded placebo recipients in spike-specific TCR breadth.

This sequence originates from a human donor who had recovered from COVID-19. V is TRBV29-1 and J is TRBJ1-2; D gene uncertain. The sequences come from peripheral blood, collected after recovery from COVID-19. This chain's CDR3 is CSVEGWRGSYGYTF. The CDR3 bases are TGCAGCGTTGAAGGTTGGCGGGGAAGTTACGGCTACACCTTC.